A selection of T cell receptor beta chains follows, all from one sample in a study of PD-1 blockade in classical Hodgkin lymphoma. Sequencing was performed with immunoSEQ multiplex PCR; in TCRdb, only in-frame clones are kept and a portion is missing. The repertoire includes about 17,000 clones, more than 80% of them detected once, and 6.9% sits in the top ten. The sequencing input was peripheral blood mononuclear cells (PBMCs). These receptor sequences come from a human donor with classical Hodgkin lymphoma. Each CDR3 is given with its conserved first and last residue. Each record gives: V gene, J gene, D gene, CDR3 DNA, CDR3 protein. A D gene is named only where the DNA matches it firmly.

>TRBV11-3|TRBJ1-3|-
TGTGCCAGCAGCTCTGAGGGGCCTAACTCTGGAAACACCATATATTTT
CASSSEGPNSGNTIYF
>TRBV13|TRBJ2-5|-
TGTGCCAGCAGCTATAAGGGGCAGGAGACCCAGTACTTC
CASSYKGQETQYF
>TRBV9|TRBJ2-1|TRBD2
TGTGCCAGCAGCGTAGTGGGGGGACTAGCGGGAGACTATGAGCAGTTCTTC
CASSVVGGLAGDYEQFF
>TRBV9|TRBJ1-4|-
TGTGCCAGCAGCGTAGGGGTTAGTGAAAAACTGTTTTTT
CASSVGVSEKLFF
>TRBV12-5|TRBJ1-2|TRBD1
TGTGCTAGTGGTTTGCCGACAGGGGGAGGTTATGGCTACACCTTC
CASGLPTGGGYGYTF
>TRBV30|TRBJ2-1|TRBD2
TGTGCCTGGGCGGGACTAGCGGGAGGAAACAATGAGCAGTTCTTC
CAWAGLAGGNNEQFF
>TRBV5-1|TRBJ2-1|TRBD2
TGCGCCAGCAGCTTGACTAGCGGGAGCTCCTACAATGAGCAGTTCTTC
CASSLTSGSSYNEQFF
>TRBV12-1|TRBJ2-1|-
TGTGCCGGCCACGGACGATGGGAGTTGGGGTTCTACAATGAGCAGTTCTTC
CAGHGRWELGFYNEQFF
>TRBV6-5|TRBJ2-5|-
TGTGCCAGCAGCCCTGGCCTCCCCCTTAATAGTGCCCAGTACTTC
CASSPGLPLNSAQYF
>TRBV5-6|TRBJ1-2|-
TGTGCCAGCAGCTTCGCCAGGGGTGGCGGCTACACCTTC
CASSFARGGGYTF
>TRBV2|TRBJ2-7|TRBD1
TGTGCCAGCAAAACAGGGGGCACTGCTACCTACGAGCAGTACTTC
CASKTGGTATYEQYF
>TRBV29-1|TRBJ2-5|-
TGCAGCGTTGAAGAAGAACATCCCCAGTACTTC
CSVEEEHPQYF
>TRBV9|TRBJ1-2|-
TGTGCCAGCAGCTCGACAGTACCCGTTGGCTACACCTTC
CASSSTVPVGYTF
>TRBV11-3|TRBJ2-7|TRBD1
TGTGCCAGCAGCGCCGGGACAGCTACACTTCCCTACGAGCAGTACTTC
CASSAGTATLPYEQYF
>TRBV7-9|TRBJ2-5|TRBD2
TGTGCCAGCAGCTTGGCGACTAGCGACCAAGAGACCCAGTACTTC
CASSLATSDQETQYF